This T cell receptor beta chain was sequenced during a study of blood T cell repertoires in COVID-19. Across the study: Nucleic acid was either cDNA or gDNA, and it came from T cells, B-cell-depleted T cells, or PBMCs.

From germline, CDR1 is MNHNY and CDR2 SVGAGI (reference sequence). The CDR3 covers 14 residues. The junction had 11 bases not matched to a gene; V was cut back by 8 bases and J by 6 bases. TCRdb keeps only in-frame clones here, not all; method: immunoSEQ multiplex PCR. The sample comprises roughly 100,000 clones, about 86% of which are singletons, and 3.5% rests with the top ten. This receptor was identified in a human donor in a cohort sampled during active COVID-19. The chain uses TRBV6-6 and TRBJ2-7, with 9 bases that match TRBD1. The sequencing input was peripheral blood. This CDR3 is CASYAPGTGIEQYF. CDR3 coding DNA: TGTGCCAGCTACGCCCCCGGGACAGGGATCGAGCAGTACTTC.